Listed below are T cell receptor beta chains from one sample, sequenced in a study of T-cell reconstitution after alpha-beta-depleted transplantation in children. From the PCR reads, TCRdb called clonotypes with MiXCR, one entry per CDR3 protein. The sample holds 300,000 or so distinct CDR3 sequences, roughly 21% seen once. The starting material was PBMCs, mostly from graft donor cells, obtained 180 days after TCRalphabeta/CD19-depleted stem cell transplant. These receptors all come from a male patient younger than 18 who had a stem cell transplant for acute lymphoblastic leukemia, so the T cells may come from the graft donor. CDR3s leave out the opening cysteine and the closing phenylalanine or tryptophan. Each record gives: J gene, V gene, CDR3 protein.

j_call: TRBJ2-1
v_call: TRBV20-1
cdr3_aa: SADAGGAGTEYNEQF

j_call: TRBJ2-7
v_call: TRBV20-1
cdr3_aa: SAVRLGLAGSSYEQY

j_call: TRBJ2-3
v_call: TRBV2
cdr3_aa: ASSEVLDTQY

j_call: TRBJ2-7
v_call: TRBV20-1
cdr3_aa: SAREVDRGSYEQY

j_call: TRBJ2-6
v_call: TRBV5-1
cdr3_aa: ASSLARAGANVLT

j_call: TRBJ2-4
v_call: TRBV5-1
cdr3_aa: ASSQGPTGWGTKNIQY

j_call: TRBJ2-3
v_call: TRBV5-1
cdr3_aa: ASSAGTTRVADTQY

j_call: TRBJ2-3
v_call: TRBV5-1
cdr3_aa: ASSLIGLQGSSTDTQY

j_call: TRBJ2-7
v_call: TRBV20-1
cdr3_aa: SAVRPSFGVYEQY

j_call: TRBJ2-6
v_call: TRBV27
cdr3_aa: ASSLWGSFGANVLT

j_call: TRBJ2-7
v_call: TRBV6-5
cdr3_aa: ASSRTSYEQY

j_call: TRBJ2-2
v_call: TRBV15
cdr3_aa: ATSRSRQGVGGELF

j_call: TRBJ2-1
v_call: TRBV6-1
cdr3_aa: ASSPLGGPNEQF

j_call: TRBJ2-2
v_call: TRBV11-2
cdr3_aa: ASSLDNGELF

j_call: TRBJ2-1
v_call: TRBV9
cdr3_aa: ASSVATPSRSSYNEQF

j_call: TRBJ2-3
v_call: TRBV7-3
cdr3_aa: ASSLGLIAGASRY

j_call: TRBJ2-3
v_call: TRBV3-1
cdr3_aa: ASRAGGPADTQY

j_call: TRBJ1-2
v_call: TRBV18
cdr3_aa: ASSPTGRGGYT

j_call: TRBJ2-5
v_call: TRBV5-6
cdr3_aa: ASNRGIAGEGETQY

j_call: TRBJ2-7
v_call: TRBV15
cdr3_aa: ATSRGTGPSYEQY

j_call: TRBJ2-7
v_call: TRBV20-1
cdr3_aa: SAGSQQY

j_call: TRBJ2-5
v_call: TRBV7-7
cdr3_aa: ASSLVAGREETQY

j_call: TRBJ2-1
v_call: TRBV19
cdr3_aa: ASTYWGGNEQF

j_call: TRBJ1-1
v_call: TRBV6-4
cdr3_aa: ASRPGTGLPSEAF

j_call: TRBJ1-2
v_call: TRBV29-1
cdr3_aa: SVDRGRGGYT

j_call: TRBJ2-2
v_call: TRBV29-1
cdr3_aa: SVEEDRGIGTGELF

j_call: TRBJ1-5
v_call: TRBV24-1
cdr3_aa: ATSDPRVRQGSPRQPQH

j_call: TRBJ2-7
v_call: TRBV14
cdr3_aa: ASSRTSVEQY

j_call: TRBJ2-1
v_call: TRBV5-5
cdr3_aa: ASSLSLRGPYNEQF

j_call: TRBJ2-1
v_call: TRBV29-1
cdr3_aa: SGGPDSGRGSYNEQF

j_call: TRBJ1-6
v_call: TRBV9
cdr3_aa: ASSVGKNSPLH

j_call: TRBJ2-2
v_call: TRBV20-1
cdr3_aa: SALDRSNTGELF

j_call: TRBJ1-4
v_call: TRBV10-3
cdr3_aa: AISETGATNEKLF